Following are 16 T cell receptor beta chains from one sample sequenced in a study of blood T cell repertoires in COVID-19. This table comes from immunoSEQ multiplex PCR, and its TCRdb copy is limited to in-frame clones, with some not included. The top ten clones hold approximately 30% of a sample with around 56,000 clones, 81% of them seen once. The sample comprised peripheral blood. The receptors originated from a woman older than 75 with active or convalescent COVID-19.

This chain joins TRBV4-3 and TRBJ2-3, with D perhaps TRBD2 (7 bases). This CDR3 region has 16 residues. From germline, CDR1 is LGHNA and CDR2 YSLEER. V lost 0 bases and J 2 bases, leaving 12 bases between the germline ends. Here the CDR3 DNA reads TGCGCCAGCAGCCAAGAGGGGGCGGGGGCCACAGATACGCAGTATTTT. Encoded protein: CASSQEGAGATDTQYF.

This clone was seen just once. The CDR3 DNA follows: TGTGCCAGCAGTCTCAACACCGGGGAGCTGTTTTTT. It specifies CASSLNTGELFF. The chain is built from TRBV12-3 or TRBV12-4 and TRBJ2-2; unclear D gene. The V end was cut by 5 bases, the J end by 2 bases, with 3 bases between. The CDR3 is 12 residues long.

V usage is TRBV6-1 and J usage is TRBJ1-2; weak D call: TRBD1 (5 bases). The CDR3 is 14 amino acids. V lost 2 bases to trimming and J lost 2 bases, with 9 bases between them. Looked up from germline, CDR1 is MNHNS and CDR2 is SASEGT. CDR3 sequence (DNA): TGTGCCAGCAGTGAACAGGGCTACAACTATGGCTACACCTTC. It yields the protein CASSEQGYNYGYTF.

The chain employs TRBV9 and TRBJ2-3; 7 bases map to TRBD2. CDR3 length equals 17 residues. The J segment lost 2 bases and the V segment lost 0 bases, leaving 9 bases of the junction unmatched. CDR1 SGDLS and CDR2 YYNGEE come from the germline V gene. CDR3 bases: TGTGCCAGCAGCGTAGCGGCGACTAGCCGACTCACAGATACGCAGTATTTT. Amino acid sequence: CASSVAATSRLTDTQYF.

The chain employs TRBV5-6 and TRBJ2-5; the D gene is possibly TRBD1 (5 bases). Germline CDR1 SGHDT, CDR2 YYEEEE. The CDR3 sequence is 15 residues long. V dropped 4 bases and J dropped 4 bases, with 17 bases sitting between them. The CDR3 protein is CASSQLQGSGETQYF. DNA of the CDR3: TGTGCCAGCAGCCAGCTCCAGGGTTCTGGAGAGACCCAGTACTTC.

The chain couples TRBV5-1 to TRBJ2-7; D may be TRBD1 (5 bases). Germline loops: CDR1 SGHRS, CDR2 YFSETQ. The germline V and J ends were trimmed by 0 bases and 3 bases, with 7 bases remaining between them. The CDR3 runs 13 residues. CDR3 in amino acids: CASSLGQNYEQYF. CDR3 nucleotide sequence: TGCGCCAGCAGCTTGGGACAGAACTACGAGCAGTACTTC. Together with reference TRBV5-1 and TRBJ2-7, the CDR3 gives the full variable domain: KAGVTQTPRYLIKTRGQQVTLSCSPISGHRSVSWYQQTPGQGLQFLFEYFSETQRNKGNFPGRFSGRQFSNSRSEMNVSTLELGDSALYLCASSLGQNYEQYFGPGTRLTVT.

The chain employs TRBV3-1 (or the pseudogene TRBV3-2) and TRBJ1-2; D is unresolved. The V end lost 1 base, the J end lost 1 base, and 4 bases lay between the germline ends. Germline V lookup: CDR1 LGHDT, CDR2 YNNKEL (reference sequence). The CDR3 has 13 amino acids. CDR3 sequence (DNA): TGTGCCAGCAGCCAAGTACATAACTATGGCTACACCTTC. It codes for CASSQVHNYGYTF.

The chain uses TRBV11-2 and TRBJ2-7, with D maybe TRBD2 (5 bases). Germline lookup yields CDR1 SGHAT and CDR2 FQNNGV. V was pared by 5 bases and J by 5 bases, with 19 bases between. CDR3 length: 15 amino acids. The CDR3 coding sequence is TGTGCCAGCAGCGGCCATCTAGAGGGCTTTCACGAGCAGTACTTC. This sequence encodes CASSGHLEGFHEQYF.

The chain carries TRBV11-2 and TRBJ2-5; TRBD1 is a possible D gene (5 bases). The V end was cut by 2 bases, the J end by 4 bases, with 14 bases between. The CDR3 loop spans 15 amino acids. CDR1 is SGHAT and CDR2 is FQNNGV in the germline V gene. The CDR3 protein is CASSLTEPGRETQYF. In nucleotides, the CDR3 is TGTGCCAGCAGCTTAACTGAGCCAGGGCGAGAGACCCAGTACTTC.

This clone came up a few times. The chain couples TRBV27 to TRBJ1-1; D remains ambiguous. The CDR3 loop spans 13 amino acids. Germline loops: CDR1 MNHEY, CDR2 SMNVEV (reference sequence). The V end was cut by 6 bases, the J end by 1 base, with 9 bases between. CDR3 DNA: TGTGCCAGCAGACTAGGAGGGAACACTGAAGCTTTCTTT. Its translation: CASRLGGNTEAFF.

V and J are TRBV24-1 and TRBJ2-1; possible D gene TRBD2, 6 bases. CDR1 and CDR2 (germline): KGHDR, SFDVKD. V was trimmed by 5 bases and J by 7 bases, leaving 11 bases between them. This CDR3 has 13 residues. This CDR3 reads CATSVQGGNEQFF. CDR3 DNA sequence: TGTGCCACCAGTGTGCAGGGAGGTAATGAGCAGTTCTTC.

V is TRBV11-2 and J is TRBJ2-5, with D perhaps TRBD2 (5 bases). V lost 0 bases to trimming and J lost 7 bases, with 9 bases between them. This CDR3 has 13 amino acids. From germline, CDR1 is SGHAT and CDR2 FQNNGV. Here the CDR3 DNA reads TGTGCCAGCAGCTTAGAACCAAGCGGGACCCAGTACTTC. Amino acids: CASSLEPSGTQYF.

The V gene is TRBV6-5, the J gene TRBJ1-2; D remains unclear. The CDR3 sequence is 13 residues long. V lost 6 bases to trimming and J lost 5 bases, with 13 bases between them. Germline V gene sequence: CDR1 MNHEY, CDR2 SVGAGI. The chain's CDR3 is CASRIQSSYGYTF. In DNA, the CDR3 is TGTGCCAGCAGAATACAGAGCTCTTATGGCTACACCTTC.

This chain joins TRBV19 and TRBJ2-2, with TRBD1 matching over 9 bases. V shed 3 bases, J shed 6 bases, and the junction held 8 bases outside the gene matches. Germline loops: CDR1 LNHDA, CDR2 SQIVND (reference sequence). The CDR3 runs to 16 residues. CDR3 DNA: TGTGCCAGTAGTATCTCGGGACAGGGACGGTCCGGGGAGCTGTTTTTT. Residues: CASSISGQGRSGELFF.

The genes are TRBV5-8 and TRBJ2-3; TRBD2 aligns across 8 bases. This CDR3 is built from 14 residues. V dropped 4 bases and J dropped 6; count of bases not matched to a gene: 7. Germline CDR1 and CDR2: SGHTS and YDEGEE. CDR3 amino acids: CASSIETSADTQYF. The CDR3 DNA reads as TGTGCCAGCAGCATCGAGACTAGCGCTGATACGCAGTATTTT.

The V gene is TRBV24-1, the J gene TRBJ2-1; 9 bases line up with TRBD1. J lost 2 bases, V lost 2 bases, and 3 bases had no gene match. This CDR3 is built from 16 residues. Germline assignment: CDR1 KGHDR and CDR2 SFDVKD. The CDR3 nucleotides read TGTGCCACCAGTGATTCAGGACAGGGGCCCTACAATGAGCAGTTCTTC. Protein product: CATSDSGQGPYNEQFF.